Presented here are 14 T cell receptor beta chains from one specimen sequenced in a study of cytomegalovirus exposure and HLA in healthy donors. Both 60 Vbeta primers and 13 Jbeta primers went into the PCR. Sequencing was performed with immunoSEQ multiplex PCR; in TCRdb, only in-frame clones are kept and a portion is missing. The sample lists 50,000 or so clones; around 70% were seen once. The sample taken for sequencing was PBMCs. The receptors derive from a man aged 18 to 29 in good health and CMV-seronegative.

In DNA, the CDR3 is TGTGCCAGCAGCTTACTTGACGCGGGGGCCCAGTACTTC. Amino acids: CASSLLDAGAQYF. The chain joins TRBV7-9 to TRBJ2-5, with 7 bases lining up with TRBD2. The V and J ends lost 2 bases and 9 bases, in that order; junction bases with no gene match: 6. This CDR3 comprises 13 residues. CDR1 is SEHNR and CDR2 is FQNEAQ in the germline V gene (reference sequence).

The gene calls are TRBV5-4 and TRBJ2-1, with 10 bases lining up with TRBD2. The J segment lost 9 bases and the V segment lost 4 bases, leaving 10 bases of the junction unmatched. This CDR3 has 15 residues. Germline lookup yields CDR1 SGHNT and CDR2 YYREEE (reference sequence). CDR3 sequence (DNA): TGTGCCAGCAGCCCAAGCCAGCGGGAGGGTGTTGAGCAGTTCTTC. As protein: CASSPSQREGVEQFF.

The table lists this clone with a count of one. J is TRBJ2-7 and V is TRBV4-1, with 9 bases lining up with TRBD2. V lost 4 bases, J lost 3 bases, and 7 bases stayed unmatched. The CDR3 spans 15 residues. Germline CDR1 and CDR2: MGHRA and YSYEKL. Here the CDR3 reads CASSLLVTSGYEQYF. The CDR3 DNA reads TGCGCCAGCAGCCTTCTTGTGACTAGCGGCTACGAGCAGTACTTC.

The genes are TRBV7-9 and TRBJ1-4, with D perhaps matching TRBD1 (5 bases). The CDR3 is 14 amino acids. V was trimmed by 1 base and J by 7 bases, leaving 10 bases between them. Germline V gene sequence: CDR1 SEHNR, CDR2 FQNEAQ (reference sequence). The CDR3 region is CASSLGQGSEKLFF. The CDR3 DNA follows: TGTGCCAGCAGCTTAGGGCAGGGTTCTGAAAAACTGTTTTTT.

The J gene is TRBJ2-3, the V gene TRBV4-2, with 10 bases fitting TRBD2. The V and J ends lost 0 bases and 1 base, in that order; junction bases with no gene match: 13. The CDR3 is 20 amino acids. Germline V gene sequence: CDR1 LGHNA, CDR2 YNFKEQ. In DNA form, the CDR3 reads TGTGCCAGCAGCCAAGACCGGGGGACTAGCGTAGGGGTTGGCACAGATACGCAGTATTTT. Translation gives CASSQDRGTSVGVGTDTQYF.

V gene TRBV4-3 combines with J gene TRBJ2-3; D is uncertain. Per the germline V gene, CDR1 is LGHNA and CDR2 is YSLEER. The CDR3 spans 13 residues. V was shortened by 3 bases and J by 6 bases, with 10 bases between the two germline ends. CDR3 sequence reads: CASSQRREDTQYF. CDR3 bases: TGCGCCAGCAGCCAGAGGCGCGAGGATACGCAGTATTTT.

This chain joins TRBV7-2 and TRBJ2-7, with TRBD2 matching over 7 bases. Germline lookup yields CDR1 SGHTA and CDR2 FQGNSA. The CDR3 has 13 amino acids. V lost 1 base, J lost 6 bases, and 3 bases stayed unmatched. CDR3 in amino acids: CASSLVGGSEQYF. The CDR3 DNA follows: TGTGCCAGCAGCTTAGTCGGGGGGTCCGAGCAGTACTTC.

The rearrangement links TRBV7-2 to TRBJ2-7, with D unclear. Germline CDR1 SGHTA, CDR2 FQGNSA. Deletions cut 5 bases from V and 3 bases from J, with 14 bases between. The CDR3 covers 14 residues. CDR3: CASSLGGRYYEQYF. Written as DNA, the CDR3 is TGTGCCAGCAGCCTAGGCGGCCGATACTACGAGCAGTACTTC.

The chain links TRBV4-2 to TRBJ2-2, with D tentatively TRBD1 (6 bases). The ends were cut back, 3 bases at V and 9 bases at J, with 17 bases in the middle. CDR1 is LGHNA and CDR2 is YNFKEQ in the germline V gene. CDR3 length: 15 amino acids. The DNA of the CDR3 is TGTGCCAGCAGCCAGGTCGGCAGGGGCGCGCGGGAGCTGTTTTTT. Translation: CASSQVGRGARELFF.

The chain joins TRBV12-5 to TRBJ1-2; a weak D match, TRBD1 (6 bases). Germline-derived CDR1 and CDR2 are LGHNT and FRNRAP. The CDR3 covers 14 residues. V lost 5 bases to trimming and J lost 7 bases, with 17 bases between them. DNA of the CDR3: TGTGCTAGTGGTACAGGGATCCAAAGCGGTGGCTACACCTTC. This codes for CASGTGIQSGGYTF.

This clone was found a few times. The chain combines TRBV7-2 with TRBJ1-6; D remains ambiguous. V was trimmed by 3 bases and J by 4 bases, leaving 13 bases between them. The germline V gene encodes CDR1 SGHTA and CDR2 FQGNSA. CDR3 size: 16 residues. The CDR3 nucleotides read TGTGCCAGCAGCTTGCGGGATTTTGGGTATAATTCACCCCTCCACTTT. Translated, it gives CASSLRDFGYNSPLHF.

V is TRBV6-1 and J is TRBJ2-1, with TRBD2 matching 8 bases. The CDR3 has 15 amino acids. CDR1 is MNHNS and CDR2 is SASEGT in the germline V gene. After removal of 6 bases from V and 1 base from J, the junction contained 5 bases not matched to a gene. CDR3 coding DNA: TGTGCCAGCAGCCTTAGCGGGACTTCCTACAATGAGCAGTTCTTC. This gives the protein CASSLSGTSYNEQFF.

This clone occurred a few times. The chain combines TRBV28 with TRBJ2-7, with D maybe TRBD1 (6 bases). The CDR3 sequence is 13 residues long. V shed 6 bases and J shed 2 bases, with 11 bases lying between them. Germline V lookup: CDR1 MDHEN, CDR2 SYDVKM. In DNA, the CDR3 is TGTGCCAGCAGGCGGACAGCGCCCTACGAGCAGTACTTC. Protein: CASRRTAPYEQYF.

The chain combines TRBV7-9 with TRBJ1-1; D ambiguous. Germline V lookup: CDR1 SEHNR, CDR2 FQNEAQ (reference sequence). The CDR3 consists of 12 residues. Trimming left V 2 bases short and J 2 bases short, with 3 bases between. The CDR3 bases are TGTGCCAGCAGCTTAATAAACACTGAAGCTTTCTTT. Translating it yields CASSLINTEAFF.